Below are 3 T cell receptor beta chains sequenced from a single sample in a study of cytomegalovirus exposure and HLA in healthy donors. Vbeta (60) and Jbeta (13) primers were used in the PCR. The method was immunoSEQ multiplex PCR; TCRdb's version includes in-frame clones alone and lacks a portion of them. The table records roughly 150,000 clones, roughly 80% of them present only once. Material for sequencing was PBMCs. Receptor source: a female donor in good health and CMV-seronegative.

This clone has only a few counts. The genes are TRBV4-3 and TRBJ2-7, with a weak D call TRBD1 (6 bases). The CDR3 runs 13 residues. Per germline, CDR1 LGHNA and CDR2 YSLEER. The germline V and J ends were trimmed by 2 bases and 5 bases, with 10 bases remaining between them. As DNA, the CDR3 is TGCGCCAGCAGCCAAACAGGGTCGGACGAGCAGTACTTC. Translated: CASSQTGSDEQYF.

This sequence joins TRBV5-1 and TRBJ2-7, with TRBD1 matching 8 bases. J lost 4 bases, V lost 4 bases, and 4 bases had no gene match. Germline lookup yields CDR1 SGHRS and CDR2 YFSETQ. The length of the CDR3 is 13 residues. CDR3 DNA sequence: TGCGCCAGCAGCGCCAGACAGGGGTACGAGCAGTACTTC. Translating it yields CASSARQGYEQYF.

The rearrangement links TRBV28 to TRBJ1-4, with D tentatively TRBD1 (6 bases). The CDR3 is 15 residues long. V was trimmed by 3 bases and J by 8 bases, leaving 16 bases between them. Germline CDR1 is MDHEN and CDR2 is SYDVKM. CDR3 amino acids: CASSFGGARMEKLFF. The DNA of the CDR3 is TGTGCCAGCAGTTTTGGGGGGGCGAGGATGGAAAAACTGTTTTTT.